This record concerns one T cell receptor beta chain sequence. Per germline, CDR1 SNHLY and CDR2 FYNNEI. The CDR3 covers 21 residues. Trimming shortened V by 7 bases and J by 0 bases, and 34 bases separated the two germline ends. The sample is drawn from a study of blood T cell repertoires in COVID-19. As processed by the authors: The authors estimated nucleated cell counts from reference gene primer amplification. Method: immunoSEQ multiplex PCR; TCRdb's copy keeps in-frame clones and lacks some. V, J and clone size derive from that table, while D and trimming were established from the DNA sequence. The table lists approximately 110,000 clones, roughly nine tenths of them singletons.

This chain joins TRBV2 and TRBJ2-7; D possibly corresponds to TRBD1 (6 bases). The clonotype was recovered from an elderly woman with acute or convalescent COVID-19. Sequencing was carried out using peripheral blood. The CDR3 spells CASKSVNPGQRAQIFSYEQYF. CDR3 nucleotides: TGTGCCAGCAAGTCCGTAAACCCGGGACAACGCGCCCAGATCTTCTCCTACGAGCAGTACTTC.